The rows below give T cell receptor beta chains drawn from one sample of a study of metastatic and nonmetastatic thyroid tumors. MiXCR reprocessed the PCR reads for TCRdb. This table has approximately 7,000 clones, around two fifths appearing once. Sequencing was carried out using tumor tissue. These receptors were taken from a female donor with papillary thyroid cancer or a benign thyroid nodule (not recorded which). Some clones in this sample may be carry-over from other donors' samples. Both conserved end residues are part of each CDR3. The D gene is left open where the match is weak. Where a row states a size, it is once, few, many or the class of an expanded clone; other rows omit it.

CDR3aa,CDR3nt,d_gene,abundance,len,j_gene,v_gene
CASSELAIYNEQFF,TGTGCCAGCAGTGAACTAGCGATATACAATGAGCAGTTCTTC,-,-,14,TRBJ2-1,TRBV6-1
CSANRGIYNSPLHF,TGCAGTGCCAACCGGGGCATTTATAATTCACCCCTCCACTTT,-,-,14,TRBJ1-6,TRBV20-1
CASSPGTGLLFFYGYTF,TGTGCCAGCAGTCCAGGGACAGGGCTCCTCTTTTTCTATGGCTACACCTTC,TRBD1,-,17,TRBJ1-2,TRBV28
CSVRQVSDTEAFF,TGCAGCGTACGTCAGGTCTCTGACACTGAAGCTTTCTTT,-,medium-sized,13,TRBJ1-1,TRBV29-1
CASSFRGSTEAFF,TGTGCCAGCAGTTTTCGGGGGTCCACTGAAGCTTTCTTT,-,-,13,TRBJ1-1,TRBV6-5
CASSLHTGQAYEQYF,TGTGCCAGCAGCCTGCACACCGGACAGGCCTACGAGCAGTACTTC,TRBD1,-,15,TRBJ2-7,TRBV7-9
CASTPGEDGYTF,TGTGCCAGCACCCCGGGAGAGGATGGCTACACCTTC,-,few,12,TRBJ1-2,TRBV28
CASSLTVYNEQFF,TGTGCCAGCAGCTTAACGGTTTACAATGAGCAGTTCTTC,-,medium-sized,13,TRBJ2-1,TRBV7-3
CASSRGQTPEAFF,TGTGCCAGTAGCCGGGGACAGACCCCTGAAGCTTTCTTT,TRBD1,-,13,TRBJ1-1,TRBV19
CATSPAPSWELFF,TGTGCCACCAGCCCTGCCCCGTCGTGGGAGCTGTTTTTT,-,few,13,TRBJ2-2,TRBV15
CASSYNPSNQPQHF,TGTGCCAGCAGTTACAATCCTAGCAATCAGCCCCAGCATTTT,-,-,14,TRBJ1-5,TRBV6-2/TRBV6-3
CASSEGDEQFF,TGTGCCAGTAGTGAAGGGGATGAGCAGTTCTTC,-,-,11,TRBJ2-1,TRBV19